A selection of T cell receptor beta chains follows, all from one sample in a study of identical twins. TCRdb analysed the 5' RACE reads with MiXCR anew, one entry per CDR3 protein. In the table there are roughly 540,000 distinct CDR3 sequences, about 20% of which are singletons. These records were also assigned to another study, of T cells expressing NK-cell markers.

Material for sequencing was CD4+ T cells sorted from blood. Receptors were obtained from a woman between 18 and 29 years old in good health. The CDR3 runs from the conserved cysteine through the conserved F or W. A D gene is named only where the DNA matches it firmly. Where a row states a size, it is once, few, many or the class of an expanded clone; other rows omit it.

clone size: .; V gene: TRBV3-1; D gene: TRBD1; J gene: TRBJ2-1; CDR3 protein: CASSVGDSRNEQFF; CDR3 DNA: TGTGCCAGCAGCGTGGGGGACAGCCGGAATGAGCAGTTCTTC
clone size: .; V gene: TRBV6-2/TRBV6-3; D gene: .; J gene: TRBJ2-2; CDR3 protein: CASNFRRSGTGELFF; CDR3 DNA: TGTGCCAGCAATTTTCGTCGTTCCGGCACCGGGGAGCTGTTTTTT
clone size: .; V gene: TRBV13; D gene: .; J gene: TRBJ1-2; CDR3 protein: CASSLYRDPYGYTF; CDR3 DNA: TGTGCCAGCAGCTTATACAGGGATCCCTATGGCTACACCTTC
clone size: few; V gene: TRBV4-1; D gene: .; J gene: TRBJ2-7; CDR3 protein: CASSQVMGDEQYF; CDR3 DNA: TGCGCCAGCAGCCAAGTTATGGGAGACGAGCAGTACTTC
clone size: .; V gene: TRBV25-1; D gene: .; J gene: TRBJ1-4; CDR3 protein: CASSDLRRGVDEKLFF; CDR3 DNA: TGTGCCAGCAGTGATCTTCGAAGGGGGGTTGATGAAAAACTGTTTTTT
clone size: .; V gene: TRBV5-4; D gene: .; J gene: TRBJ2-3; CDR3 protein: CASSSGTSFDTQYF; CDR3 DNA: TGTGCCAGCAGCTCCGGAACTAGTTTCGATACGCAGTATTTT
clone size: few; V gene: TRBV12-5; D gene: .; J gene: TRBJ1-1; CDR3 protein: CASGFSTAGEAFF; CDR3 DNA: TGTGCTAGTGGTTTTTCGACAGCTGGTGAAGCTTTCTTT
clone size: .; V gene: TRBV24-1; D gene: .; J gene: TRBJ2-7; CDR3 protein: CATSDSDAPHEQYF; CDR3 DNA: TGTGCCACCAGTGATTCGGACGCCCCCCACGAGCAGTACTTC
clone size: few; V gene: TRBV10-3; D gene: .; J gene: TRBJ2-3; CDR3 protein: CAIKTPGGTDTQYF; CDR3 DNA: TGTGCCATCAAAACCCCTGGGGGCACAGATACGCAGTATTTT
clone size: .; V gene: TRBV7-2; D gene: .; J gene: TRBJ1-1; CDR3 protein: CACLTSAFGTEAFF; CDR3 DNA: TGTGCCTGTCTTACCTCGGCGTTTGGGACTGAAGCTTTCTTT
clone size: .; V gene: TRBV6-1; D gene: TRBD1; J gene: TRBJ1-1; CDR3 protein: CASSEQGVTEAFF; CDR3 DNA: TGTGCCAGCAGTGAACAGGGGGTCACTGAAGCTTTCTTT
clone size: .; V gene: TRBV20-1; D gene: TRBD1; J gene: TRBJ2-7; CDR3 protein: CSAIDRGYEQYF; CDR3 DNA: TGCAGTGCTATTGACAGGGGCTACGAGCAGTACTTC
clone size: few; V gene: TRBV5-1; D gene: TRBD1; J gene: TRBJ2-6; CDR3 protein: CASSLGFGQGSSGANVLTF; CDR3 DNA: TGCGCCAGCAGCTTGGGGTTCGGACAGGGGAGCTCTGGGGCCAACGTCCTGACTTTC
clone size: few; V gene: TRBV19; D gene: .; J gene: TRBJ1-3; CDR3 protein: CASSQGTISGNTIYF; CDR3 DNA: TGTGCCAGTAGCCAAGGGACCATCTCTGGAAACACCATATATTTT
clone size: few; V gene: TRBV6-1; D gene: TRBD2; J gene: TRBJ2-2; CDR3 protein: CASSRVAGNTGELFF; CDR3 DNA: TGTGCCAGCAGCCGTGTAGCGGGGAACACCGGGGAGCTGTTTTTT
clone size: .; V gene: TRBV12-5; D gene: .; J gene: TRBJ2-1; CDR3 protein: CASGSRGHEQFF; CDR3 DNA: TGTGCTAGTGGTTCCAGGGGCCATGAGCAGTTCTTC
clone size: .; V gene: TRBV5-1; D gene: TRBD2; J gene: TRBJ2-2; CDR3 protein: CASTSLAGLNTGEPFF; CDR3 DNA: TGCGCCAGCACCTCACTAGCGGGATTGAACACCGGGGAGCCGTTTTTT
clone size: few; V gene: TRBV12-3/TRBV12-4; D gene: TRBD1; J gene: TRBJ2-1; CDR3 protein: CASSLADRGLDEQFF; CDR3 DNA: TGTGCCAGCAGTTTAGCGGACAGGGGGCTGGATGAGCAGTTCTTC
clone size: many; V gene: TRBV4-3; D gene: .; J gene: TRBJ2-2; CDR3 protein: CASSREGVGELFF; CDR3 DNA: TGCGCCAGCAGCCGAGAGGGTGTCGGGGAGCTGTTTTTT
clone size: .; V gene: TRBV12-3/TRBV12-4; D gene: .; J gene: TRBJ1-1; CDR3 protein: CASSLPRATEAFF; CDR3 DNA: TGTGCCAGCAGTTTACCCCGTGCCACTGAAGCTTTCTTT
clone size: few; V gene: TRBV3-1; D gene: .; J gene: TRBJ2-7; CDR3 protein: CASSLGHRYEQYF; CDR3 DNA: TGTGCCAGCAGCCTAGGGCACCGCTACGAGCAGTACTTC
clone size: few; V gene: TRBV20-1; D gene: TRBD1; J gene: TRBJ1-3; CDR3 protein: CSAYGTGGGNTIYF; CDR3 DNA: TGCAGTGCCTATGGGACAGGGGGAGGAAACACCATATATTTT